Listed below are T cell receptor beta chains from one sample, sequenced in a study of blood T cell repertoires in COVID-19. This table comes from immunoSEQ multiplex PCR, and its TCRdb copy is limited to in-frame clones, with some not included. The table includes about 160,000 clones, around 80% detected once. The sequencing input was peripheral blood. These receptors were collected from a man in his sixties with acute or convalescent COVID-19. CDR3s include the opening cysteine and the closing phenylalanine or tryptophan. A D gene is named only where the DNA matches it firmly. Not all rows give a size; the values are once, few, many and, for expanded clones, a class.

j_call d_call v_call clone_size cdr3_nt cdr3_aa
TRBJ1-1 NA TRBV7-2 few TGTGCCAGCAGCTTAGATGCCAGGAAAGCTTTCTTT CASSLDARKAFF
TRBJ2-2 TRBD2 TRBV9 NA TGTGCCAGCAGCGTAGGGGTAGCGGGGGTAACCGGGGAGCTGTTTTTT CASSVGVAGVTGELFF
TRBJ2-7 NA TRBV30 NA TGTGCCTGGAGTCCAGGCTACTACGAGCAGTACTTC CAWSPGYYEQYF
TRBJ2-2 TRBD2 TRBV4-3 NA TGCGCCAGCAGCCAACACCTTGCGGGGGCGAACACCGGGGAGCTGTTTTTT CASSQHLAGANTGELFF
TRBJ2-7 NA TRBV4-1 NA TGCGCCAGCAGCCGATACGACAATTACTACGAGCAGTACTTC CASSRYDNYYEQYF
TRBJ1-4 TRBD1 TRBV10-3 NA TGTGCCATCAGTGAGTACAGGGGGCTCGGTGAAAAACTGTTTTTT CAISEYRGLGEKLFF
TRBJ2-1 NA TRBV27 NA TGTGCCAGCAGTTTAAATAGGGGCAACAATGAGCAGTTCTTC CASSLNRGNNEQFF
TRBJ1-5 TRBD1 TRBV25-1 NA TGTGCCAGCACTCGACAGGGAGGACCTTGGCATAATCAGCCCCAGCATTTT CASTRQGGPWHNQPQHF
TRBJ1-1 NA TRBV4-2 NA TGTGCCAGCAGCCAAGACCGGGTTACGACTGAAGCTTTCTTT CASSQDRVTTEAFF
TRBJ1-6 TRBD1 TRBV2 NA TGTGCCAGCAAATTGGGACAGAATTCACCCCTCCACTTT CASKLGQNSPLHF
TRBJ1-1 NA TRBV7-9 few TGTGCCAGCCTCGCCGTCGGGATTTACGACACTGAAGCTTTCTTT CASLAVGIYDTEAFF
TRBJ2-1 NA TRBV6-5 NA TGTGCCGGGAGCTGGGGGGTAGATGAGCAGTTCTTC CAGSWGVDEQFF
TRBJ1-3 NA TRBV21-1 NA TGTGCCAGCAGCAACCCGAAAGGGACAGTTGGAAACACCATATATTTT CASSNPKGTVGNTIYF
TRBJ1-4 NA TRBV30 NA TGTGCCTGGAGCAGGGGCCCTATGGAACTGTTTTTT CAWSRGPMELFF
TRBJ2-1 TRBD1 TRBV18 NA TGTGCCAGCTCACCACCCTCTATTACAGGGGGCTCCTACAATGAGCAGTTCTTC CASSPPSITGGSYNEQFF
TRBJ1-1 NA TRBV2 NA TGTGCCAGCAGTTCACAGGGCTTGGCAGCTTTCTTT CASSSQGLAAFF
TRBJ2-3 NA TRBV24-1 NA TGTGCCACCAGTACTACCCGCCTCCTGGGGAGAGACACAGATACGCAGTATTTT CATSTTRLLGRDTDTQYF
TRBJ2-4 TRBD2 TRBV2 NA TGTGCCAGCAGTGGTCTCGGGAGCGGGGGGACTAGCCAAAACATTCAGTACTTC CASSGLGSGGTSQNIQYF
TRBJ2-2 TRBD1 TRBV7-3 once TGTGCCAGCAGCTCCGGACAGGGGGGCACCGGGGAGCTGTTTTTT CASSSGQGGTGELFF
TRBJ1-1 NA TRBV7-9 NA TGTGCCAGCAGCTCAGTGACACGCCCCAACACTGAAGCTTTCTTT CASSSVTRPNTEAFF
TRBJ2-3 NA TRBV5-5 few TGTGCCAGCAGCTTGGGGTCAGGGAGCACAGATACGCAGTATTTT CASSLGSGSTDTQYF
TRBJ1-5 TRBD1 TRBV18 NA TGTGCCAGCTCACCCGGGACAGGACCCTCGGGCAATCAGCCCCAGCATTTT CASSPGTGPSGNQPQHF
TRBJ1-4 NA TRBV5-1 NA TGCGCCAGCAGCTTGGGAGGGGGAGACTTTAATGAAAAACTGTTTTTT CASSLGGGDFNEKLFF
TRBJ1-5 TRBD1 TRBV24-1 few TGTGCCACCAGCCCACCCGGACAGGGCAATCAGCCCCAGCATTTT CATSPPGQGNQPQHF
TRBJ1-1 NA TRBV6-5 NA TGTGCCAGCAGTCCTTGGGACACCGAAGACACTGAAGCTTTCTTT CASSPWDTEDTEAFF
TRBJ2-7 NA TRBV5-1 NA TGCGCCAGCAGCTTAGACGGTGCAGGGTCGTACGAGCAGTACTTC CASSLDGAGSYEQYF
TRBJ1-5 TRBD1 TRBV10-2 NA TGCGCCACCAGGTCGGGGACAGGGTATCAGCCCCAGCATTTT CATRSGTGYQPQHF
TRBJ1-2 NA TRBV3-1/TRBV3-2 NA TGTGCCAGCAGCCAAGGCCGGAACTATGGCTACACCTTC CASSQGRNYGYTF
TRBJ1-6 TRBD1 TRBV5-4 NA TGTGCCAGCAGCTCGGACAGGGAAACCTCACCCCTCCACTTT CASSSDRETSPLHF
TRBJ2-1 NA TRBV7-9 NA TGTGCCAGCAGCTCACCGACAGTCCATGAGCAGTTCTTC CASSSPTVHEQFF
TRBJ1-2 NA TRBV6-2/TRBV6-3 NA TGTGCCAGCAGCGGCGGGGGCGCGATGGGTGGCTACACCTTC CASSGGGAMGGYTF
TRBJ1-6 NA TRBV9 NA TGTGCCAGCAGTACGGCGGGGGTTGAGAATTCACCCCTCCACTTT CASSTAGVENSPLHF
TRBJ1-5 NA TRBV19 NA TGTGCCAGTAGTATAGATAGACAGGGCAATCAGCCCCAGCATTTT CASSIDRQGNQPQHF
TRBJ2-1 NA TRBV13 once TGTGCCAGCAGCGTTAATCTAGGCTTGTCCTACAATGAGCAGTTCTTC CASSVNLGLSYNEQFF
TRBJ1-1 NA TRBV19 NA TGTGCCAGTAGTAGAGGACAGACAATGAACACTGAAGCTTTCTTT CASSRGQTMNTEAFF
TRBJ2-1 NA TRBV5-4 NA TGTGCCAGCAGCTTGCAGGGAGGTTCCTACAATGAGCAGTTCTTC CASSLQGGSYNEQFF
TRBJ1-1 TRBD1 TRBV4-3 NA TGCGCCAGCAGCCAAGTGACAGGGTGGACTGAAGCTTTCTTT CASSQVTGWTEAFF
TRBJ1-6 TRBD1 TRBV6-5 few TGTGCCAGCAGGGAGGGGACAGGGGACTCACCCCTCCACTTT CASREGTGDSPLHF
TRBJ2-6 NA TRBV19 NA TGTGCCAGTAGTGAACAGGGAACTGGGGCCAACGTCCTGACTTTC CASSEQGTGANVLTF
TRBJ2-7 TRBD2 TRBV19 NA TGTGCCAGTAGTATAGGGGCGGGGGAAACCTACGAGCAGTACTTC CASSIGAGETYEQYF
TRBJ1-2 NA TRBV6-6 many TGTGCCAGCAGTAGGGCCGGGGGGTACTATGGCTACACCTTC CASSRAGGYYGYTF
TRBJ1-1 NA TRBV4-3 NA TGCGCCAGCAGCCAAACAGGAGGGGACACTGAAGCTTTCTTT CASSQTGGDTEAFF
TRBJ1-5 TRBD1 TRBV5-8 once TGTGCCAGCAGCTCCCAGACAGGGGGCGGGCCCCAGCATTTT CASSSQTGGGPQHF
TRBJ1-1 NA TRBV5-1 NA TGCGCCAGCAGCGTGGACATCTCTGTAAGTACTGAAGCTTTCTTT CASSVDISVSTEAFF
TRBJ2-3 TRBD1 TRBV9 once TGTGCCAGCAGCGCCAGTGGACAGGGGTTCAGCACAGATACGCAGTATTTT CASSASGQGFSTDTQYF
TRBJ1-1 TRBD1 TRBV5-1 NA TGCGCCAGCAGCTCACAGGGACAGGGGAACACTGAAGCTTTCTTT CASSSQGQGNTEAFF
TRBJ2-5 TRBD1 TRBV12-3/TRBV12-4 few TGTGCCAGCAGGGGACAGGATCGGGAGACCCAGTACTTC CASRGQDRETQYF
TRBJ2-1 TRBD2 TRBV7-3 NA TGTGCCAGCAGTCAGACTAGCGGGGGCAAGCAGTTCTTC CASSQTSGGKQFF
TRBJ2-7 TRBD1 TRBV5-1 NA TGCGCCAGCAGCTCCCAACCGGGACAGGGGGGGAACGAGCAGTACTTC CASSSQPGQGGNEQYF